This T cell receptor beta chain was sequenced in a study of cytomegalovirus exposure and HLA in healthy donors. PCR used 60 Vbeta primers and 13 Jbeta primers. The repertoire was sequenced with immunoSEQ multiplex PCR; TCRdb's copy has only in-frame clones and lacks some. The sample has some 170,000 clones; just over 70% are singletons. CDR3 length: 16 amino acids. J gave up 2 bases and V 7 bases, and 10 bases lay outside the gene matches. Germline CDR1 SGDLS, CDR2 YYNGEE. The source is a human donor in good health. This rearrangement joins TRBV9 to TRBJ2-3; TRBD2 agrees at 10 bases. The sequenced sample consisted of PBMCs. CDR3 coding DNA: TGTGCCAGCGGCGCTAGCGGGGGCCGAATCACAGATACGCAGTATTTT. Translating it yields CASGASGGRITDTQYF.